This is a list of T cell receptor beta chains from one sample in a study of PD-L1 blockade in urothelial cancer. TCRdb's table, derived via immunoSEQ multiplex PCR, lists solely in-frame clones and lacks some. The sample includes about 38,000 clones, 85% of them seen just once. The material sequenced was PBMCs, taken around atezolizumab (anti-PD-L1) treatment. The receptors stem from a man aged 80 or over with urothelial cancer. Both conserved end residues are part of each CDR3. Each record gives: V gene, D gene, clone size, CDR3 length, J gene, CDR3 protein, CDR3 DNA. The D gene is left open where the match is weak. Where a row states a size, it is once, few, many or the class of an expanded clone; other rows omit it.

v_call: TRBV14; d_call: -; clone_size: -; cdr3_length: 20; j_call: TRBJ2-4; cdr3_aa: CATRPVRGLNGGVAKNIQYF; cdr3_nt: TGTGCCACGCGCCCGGTAAGGGGGTTAAATGGCGGTGTAGCCAAAAACATTCAGTACTTC
v_call: TRBV7-9; d_call: TRBD1; clone_size: -; cdr3_length: 16; j_call: TRBJ2-7; cdr3_aa: CASRPETGTGGVGQYF; cdr3_nt: TGTGCCAGCAGGCCCGAAACCGGGACAGGTGGGGTTGGGCAGTACTTC
v_call: TRBV10-3; d_call: TRBD2; clone_size: -; cdr3_length: 15; j_call: TRBJ2-3; cdr3_aa: CAISDASGSGNTQYF; cdr3_nt: TGTGCCATCAGCGACGCTAGCGGGAGTGGGAATACGCAGTATTTT
v_call: TRBV10-1; d_call: -; clone_size: -; cdr3_length: 13; j_call: TRBJ1-2; cdr3_aa: CASSDSRNYGYTF; cdr3_nt: TGCGCCAGCAGTGACTCCCGGAACTATGGCTACACCTTC
v_call: TRBV6-6; d_call: TRBD1; clone_size: few; cdr3_length: 15; j_call: TRBJ2-7; cdr3_aa: CASRNGQGAYYEQYF; cdr3_nt: TGTGCCAGCAGAAATGGACAGGGGGCTTACTACGAGCAGTACTTC
v_call: TRBV7-2; d_call: -; clone_size: -; cdr3_length: 13; j_call: TRBJ1-1; cdr3_aa: CASSLGQNTEAFF; cdr3_nt: TGTGCCAGCAGCTTAGGACAGAACACTGAAGCTTTCTTT
v_call: TRBV11-2; d_call: -; clone_size: -; cdr3_length: 17; j_call: TRBJ1-1; cdr3_aa: CASSQAETGDVNTEAFF; cdr3_nt: TGTGCCAGCAGCCAGGCCGAGACAGGAGATGTGAACACTGAAGCTTTCTTT
v_call: TRBV5-1; d_call: TRBD1; clone_size: -; cdr3_length: 15; j_call: TRBJ1-4; cdr3_aa: CASSLAQTGGEKLFF; cdr3_nt: TGCGCCAGCAGCTTGGCCCAGACAGGGGGAGAAAAACTGTTTTTT
v_call: TRBV11-3; d_call: TRBD1; clone_size: -; cdr3_length: 15; j_call: TRBJ2-3; cdr3_aa: CASKPGTGATDTQYF; cdr3_nt: TGTGCCAGCAAGCCCGGGACAGGGGCGACAGATACGCAGTATTTT
v_call: TRBV6-4; d_call: -; clone_size: -; cdr3_length: 13; j_call: TRBJ2-2; cdr3_aa: CASSRDFGRELFF; cdr3_nt: TGTGCCAGCAGCCGGGACTTCGGACGGGAGCTGTTTTTT
v_call: TRBV28; d_call: TRBD1; clone_size: -; cdr3_length: 17; j_call: TRBJ1-2; cdr3_aa: CASSAGGQAKKSYGYTF; cdr3_nt: TGTGCCAGCAGTGCGGGTGGACAGGCCAAGAAAAGCTATGGCTACACCTTC
v_call: TRBV6-5; d_call: -; clone_size: -; cdr3_length: 14; j_call: TRBJ1-1; cdr3_aa: CASSTHLGLQGAFF; cdr3_nt: TGTGCCAGCAGTACCCATCTAGGGCTTCAGGGAGCTTTCTTT
v_call: TRBV6-1; d_call: -; clone_size: -; cdr3_length: 14; j_call: TRBJ1-5; cdr3_aa: CASSEGGGGQPQHF; cdr3_nt: TGTGCCAGCAGTGAAGGGGGCGGGGGACAGCCCCAGCATTTT
v_call: TRBV11-3; d_call: TRBD2; clone_size: -; cdr3_length: 16; j_call: TRBJ2-3; cdr3_aa: CASSFGLAGSTDTQYF; cdr3_nt: TGTGCCAGCAGCTTCGGGCTAGCGGGATCCACAGATACGCAGTATTTT
v_call: TRBV19; d_call: -; clone_size: -; cdr3_length: 13; j_call: TRBJ2-5; cdr3_aa: CASSPGLGGTQYF; cdr3_nt: TGTGCCAGTAGTCCCGGACTAGGGGGGACCCAGTACTTC
v_call: TRBV28; d_call: TRBD2; clone_size: -; cdr3_length: 15; j_call: TRBJ2-7; cdr3_aa: CASTLTPSGRSEQYF; cdr3_nt: TGTGCCAGCACCTTAACCCCCAGCGGGAGATCCGAGCAGTACTTC
v_call: TRBV19; d_call: -; clone_size: -; cdr3_length: 16; j_call: TRBJ2-1; cdr3_aa: CASSIRTARSYNEQFF; cdr3_nt: TGTGCCAGTAGTATTCGGACTGCGAGATCTTACAATGAGCAGTTCTTC
v_call: TRBV7-8; d_call: TRBD2; clone_size: -; cdr3_length: 19; j_call: TRBJ2-1; cdr3_aa: CASSRVIVSSGESYNEQFF; cdr3_nt: TGTGCCAGCAGCCGAGTAATCGTTTCTAGCGGAGAGTCCTACAATGAGCAGTTCTTC
v_call: TRBV5-1; d_call: TRBD2; clone_size: -; cdr3_length: 16; j_call: TRBJ2-5; cdr3_aa: CASSLGTSALQETQYF; cdr3_nt: TGCGCCAGCAGCTTGGGGACTAGCGCCTTACAAGAGACCCAGTACTTC
v_call: TRBV2; d_call: -; clone_size: -; cdr3_length: 15; j_call: TRBJ1-1; cdr3_aa: CASSEASTGNTEAFF; cdr3_nt: TGTGCCAGCAGTGAAGCTTCGACAGGGAACACTGAAGCTTTCTTT
v_call: TRBV20-1; d_call: -; clone_size: -; cdr3_length: 11; j_call: TRBJ2-1; cdr3_aa: CSAPVHNEQFF; cdr3_nt: TGCAGTGCCCCTGTTCACAATGAGCAGTTCTTC
v_call: TRBV18; d_call: TRBD2; clone_size: -; cdr3_length: 15; j_call: TRBJ2-1; cdr3_aa: CASSPLGTSSNEQFF; cdr3_nt: TGTGCCAGCTCACCACTCGGGACTAGTAGCAATGAGCAGTTCTTC
v_call: TRBV5-1; d_call: -; clone_size: -; cdr3_length: 14; j_call: TRBJ1-4; cdr3_aa: CASSLQGTNEKLFF; cdr3_nt: TGCGCCAGCAGCTTGCAGGGAACTAATGAAAAACTGTTTTTT
v_call: TRBV4-2; d_call: TRBD2; clone_size: -; cdr3_length: 17; j_call: TRBJ2-7; cdr3_aa: CASNFGGLAGEPYEQYF; cdr3_nt: TGTGCCAGCAACTTCGGGGGCTTAGCGGGAGAACCCTACGAGCAGTACTTC
v_call: TRBV28; d_call: -; clone_size: -; cdr3_length: 12; j_call: TRBJ1-5; cdr3_aa: CAGGDSNQPQHF; cdr3_nt: TGTGCCGGGGGGGATAGCAATCAGCCCCAGCATTTT
v_call: TRBV4-3; d_call: TRBD1; clone_size: -; cdr3_length: 15; j_call: TRBJ2-1; cdr3_aa: CASSQGRGSVNEQFF; cdr3_nt: TGCGCCAGCAGCCAAGGCAGGGGGTCGGTCAATGAGCAGTTCTTC
v_call: TRBV28; d_call: TRBD1; clone_size: -; cdr3_length: 17; j_call: TRBJ1-2; cdr3_aa: CASRSPTGASTNYGYTF; cdr3_nt: TGTGCCAGCAGAAGTCCGACAGGGGCGAGTACTAACTATGGCTACACCTTC
v_call: TRBV11-2; d_call: -; clone_size: once; cdr3_length: 16; j_call: TRBJ1-4; cdr3_aa: CASRKGDGATNEKLFF; cdr3_nt: TGTGCCAGCAGAAAGGGGGACGGGGCGACTAATGAAAAACTGTTTTTT
v_call: TRBV18; d_call: TRBD1; clone_size: -; cdr3_length: 14; j_call: TRBJ2-7; cdr3_aa: CASSPPGTGYEQYF; cdr3_nt: TGTGCCAGCTCACCTCCCGGGACAGGGTACGAGCAGTACTTC
v_call: TRBV18; d_call: -; clone_size: -; cdr3_length: 19; j_call: TRBJ2-2; cdr3_aa: CASSPKGGFGQSNTGELFF; cdr3_nt: TGTGCCAGCTCACCCAAAGGCGGATTCGGACAGTCGAACACCGGGGAGCTGTTTTTT
v_call: TRBV6-1; d_call: TRBD1; clone_size: few; cdr3_length: 15; j_call: TRBJ2-7; cdr3_aa: CASSYAGTGTDEQYF; cdr3_nt: TGTGCCAGCTCCTATGCCGGGACAGGGACTGACGAGCAGTACTTC
v_call: TRBV30; d_call: -; clone_size: few; cdr3_length: 13; j_call: TRBJ2-5; cdr3_aa: CAWSDRVGETQYF; cdr3_nt: TGTGCCTGGAGTGACAGGGTAGGAGAGACCCAGTACTTC
v_call: TRBV28; d_call: -; clone_size: once; cdr3_length: 16; j_call: TRBJ1-2; cdr3_aa: CASSLGGQGGNYGYTF; cdr3_nt: TGTGCCAGCAGTTTGGGCGGACAAGGCGGTAACTATGGCTACACCTTC
v_call: TRBV5-4; d_call: -; clone_size: -; cdr3_length: 15; j_call: TRBJ2-3; cdr3_aa: CASSLAASEADTQYF; cdr3_nt: TGTGCCAGCAGCTTGGCCGCCAGCGAGGCGGATACGCAGTATTTT
v_call: TRBV2; d_call: -; clone_size: few; cdr3_length: 16; j_call: TRBJ2-2; cdr3_aa: CASINNELMRTGELFF; cdr3_nt: TGTGCCAGCATCAATAACGAGTTAATGAGGACCGGGGAGCTGTTTTTT
v_call: TRBV7-2; d_call: -; clone_size: -; cdr3_length: 12; j_call: TRBJ2-3; cdr3_aa: CASSPGVDTQYF; cdr3_nt: TGTGCCAGCAGCCCCGGAGTAGATACGCAGTATTTT
v_call: TRBV11-2; d_call: TRBD1; clone_size: -; cdr3_length: 16; j_call: TRBJ2-1; cdr3_aa: CASRRTGGNSYNEQFF; cdr3_nt: TGTGCCAGCAGAAGGACAGGGGGCAATTCCTACAATGAGCAGTTCTTC
v_call: TRBV25-1; d_call: -; clone_size: -; cdr3_length: 12; j_call: TRBJ1-2; cdr3_aa: CASQGNNYGYTF; cdr3_nt: TGTGCCAGCCAGGGTAATAACTATGGCTACACCTTC
v_call: TRBV11-2; d_call: TRBD1; clone_size: -; cdr3_length: 17; j_call: TRBJ2-7; cdr3_aa: CASSTYRGPVSSYEQYF; cdr3_nt: TGTGCCAGCAGCACCTACAGGGGGCCAGTAAGTTCCTACGAGCAGTACTTC
v_call: TRBV19; d_call: -; clone_size: -; cdr3_length: 13; j_call: TRBJ2-5; cdr3_aa: CASRQLDQETQYF; cdr3_nt: TGTGCCAGTCGACAGCTTGACCAAGAGACCCAGTACTTC
v_call: TRBV5-6; d_call: TRBD1; clone_size: -; cdr3_length: 18; j_call: TRBJ1-2; cdr3_aa: CASSLEYGAGGSTYGYTF; cdr3_nt: TGTGCCAGCAGCTTGGAATACGGGGCAGGGGGAAGTACCTATGGCTACACCTTC
v_call: TRBV2; d_call: -; clone_size: -; cdr3_length: 15; j_call: TRBJ2-1; cdr3_aa: CASPEGRGIYNEQFF; cdr3_nt: TGTGCCAGCCCTGAAGGCAGGGGAATATACAATGAGCAGTTCTTC